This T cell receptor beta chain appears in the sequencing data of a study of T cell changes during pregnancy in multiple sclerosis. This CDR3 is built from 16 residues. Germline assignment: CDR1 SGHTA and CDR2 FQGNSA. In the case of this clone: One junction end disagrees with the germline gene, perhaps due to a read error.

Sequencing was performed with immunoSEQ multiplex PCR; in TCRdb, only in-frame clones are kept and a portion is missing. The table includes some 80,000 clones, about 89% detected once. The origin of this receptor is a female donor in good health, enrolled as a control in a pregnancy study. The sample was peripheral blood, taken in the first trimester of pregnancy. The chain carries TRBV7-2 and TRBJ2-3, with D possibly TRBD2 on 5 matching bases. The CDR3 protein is CASRLGGFTGTDTQYF. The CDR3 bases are TGTGCCAGCAGATTAGGAGGATTTACGGGCACAGATACGCAGTATTTT.